This T cell receptor beta chain was found in a study of a mutant IDH1 vaccine in newly diagnosed glioma. Study summary: Initiation of the vaccine course occurred 4-6 weeks after radiotherapy alone, or alongside temozolomide cycles. Patients previously underwent radiotherapy, temozolomide, or both, and most underwent both.

Using immunoSEQ multiplex PCR, the repertoire was profiled, and TCRdb retains in-frame clones only, with some absent. The table includes about 130,000 clones, about four fifths detected once. V lost 6 bases, J lost 4 bases, and 8 bases stayed unmatched. The CDR3 extends over 15 amino acids. CDR1 is SGHTA and CDR2 is FQGNSA in the germline V gene. Sample time point: week 11, during vaccination. Every vaccination contained 300 ug of the mutant IDH1 20-mer peptide and was paired with topical imiquimod. Every donor had a new WHO grade 3 or 4 astrocytoma that was IDH1-mutant, with loss of nuclear ATRX. As regards this clone: The antigen is not known.

This sequence was found in a middle-aged man with glioma. The rearrangement uses TRBV7-2 and TRBJ2-3, with 9 bases fitting TRBD1. The material was PBMCs, obtained from a glioma patient whose treatment included an IDH1 peptide vaccine. The CDR3 spells CASSQGRQGADTQYF. Here the CDR3 DNA reads TGTGCCAGCAGTCAAGGGAGACAGGGGGCAGATACGCAGTATTTT.